This passage covers 10 T cell receptor beta chains from one sample sequenced in a study of Graves' ophthalmopathy and Graves' hyperthyroidism (dated by TCRdb to 2016 to 2018). Data came from an Illumina HiSeq 2000. TCR beta CDR3 regions were amplified from RNA transcripts for repertoire sequencing. A first-round RT-PCR used HTBI primers with the Qiagen OneStep RT-PCR kit, followed by a second-round multiplex PCR, size selection and purification. The raw public reads went through TCRdb reprocessing: fastp at Q25, MiXCR clone calling, in-frame beta chains kept. Each CDR3 protein gets just one entry, which takes the most common genes and DNA from the rows behind it. Counted in this sample were about 640,000 distinct CDR3 sequences; 35% to 50% of them appeared once. The leading ten clones occupy roughly 3.5% of the sample. The specimen sequenced was peripheral blood. The receptors shown here come from an adult man with Graves' ophthalmopathy.

Regarding this clonotype: It may be a read error: a sequence one base away is much more abundant. CDR3 bases: TGTGCCAGCAGCCAAAGATCTGGGGCCGACGTCCTGACTTTC. Translated: CASSQRSGADVLTF. The rearrangement uses TRBV14 and TRBJ2-6; possible D gene TRBD1, 5 bases. Germline values: CDR1 SGHDN, CDR2 FVKESK. The CDR3 has 14 amino acids.

As concerns this clonotype: One base away lies a much larger clone, so this may be a sequencing read error. This CDR3 is missing its conserved last phenylalanine or tryptophan, likely due to a read error. The rearrangement joins TRBV10-3 to TRBJ1-4, with 9 bases that match TRBD1. CDR1 is ENHRY and CDR2 is SYGVKD in the germline V gene. Trimming cost V 0 bases and J 3 bases; bases outside gene matches: 8. CDR3 length: 18 amino acids. The DNA of the CDR3 is TGTGCCATCAGTGAGTCAAAAGGACAGGGGATTGCTAATGAAAAACTGTTTTCT. It specifies CAISESKGQGIANEKLFS.

The V call is TRBV29-1, the J call TRBJ1-2; D gene uncertain. Germline CDR1 and CDR2: SQVTM and ANQGSEA. There are 13 residues in the CDR3. V lost 2 bases and J 8 bases, leaving 15 bases between the germline ends. Here the CDR3 DNA reads TGCAGCGTTGAAAAGGTGGGCTCTGAAGGCTACACCTTC. Translating it yields CSVEKVGSEGYTF.

The V gene is TRBV2, the J gene TRBJ1-4, with D unresolved. Germline V gives CDR1 SNHLY, CDR2 FYNNEI. This CDR3 is 15 amino acids long. Trimming cost V 8 bases and J 3 bases, with 16 bases left between them. DNA of the CDR3: TGTGCCAGCTCACCCCTGAGGGAGTCTAATGAAAAACTGTTTTTT. This gives the protein CASSPLRESNEKLFF.

This clonotype has at least ten counts. The chain employs TRBV7-8 and TRBJ2-7; D unresolved. The V gene lost 8 bases and the J gene lost 1 base, with 6 bases spanning the gap. CDR1 SGHVS and CDR2 FQNEAQ come from the germline V gene. This CDR3 spans 11 amino acids. CDR3: CASGVSYEQYF. Written as DNA, the CDR3 is TGTGCCAGCGGGGTTTCCTACGAGCAGTACTTC.

V and J are TRBV5-6 and TRBJ2-2, with D possibly being TRBD2 (7 bases). Trimming pared 0 bases from V and 1 base from J, leaving 13 bases between. Looked up from germline, CDR1 is SGHDT and CDR2 is YYEEEE. CDR3 length: 17 residues. The CDR3 is CASSLGGGAMNTGELFF. For the CDR3, the DNA is TGTGCCAGCAGCTTGGGCGGGGGCGCAATGAACACCGGGGAGCTGTTTTTT.

The chain carries TRBV7-2 and TRBJ1-3; 12 bases align to TRBD1. After removal of 11 bases from V and 0 bases from J, the junction contained 14 bases not matched to a gene. This CDR3 region has 18 residues. CDR1 SGHTA and CDR2 FQGNSA come from the germline V gene. In DNA, the CDR3 is TGTGCCTGGAGCCCGGGACAGGGGGCTTGGGGCTCTGGAAACACCATATATTTT. Its protein is CAWSPGQGAWGSGNTIYF.

This chain joins TRBV6-5 and TRBJ2-7, with TRBD2 matching 7 bases. V shed 5 bases, J shed 4 bases, and the junction held 8 bases outside the gene matches. This CDR3 is 14 amino acids long. Looked up from germline, CDR1 is MNHEY and CDR2 is SVGAGI. The CDR3 reads CASSSGTGLYEQYF. The CDR3 region has the DNA TGTGCCAGCAGTAGCGGGACTGGCCTTTACGAGCAGTACTTC.

J is TRBJ2-7 and V is TRBV20-1; D may be TRBD1 (6 bases). Trimming pared 1 base from V and 3 bases from J, leaving 10 bases between. Germline V lookup: CDR1 DFQATT, CDR2 SNEGSKA (reference sequence). CDR3 length: 13 residues. CDR3 DNA sequence: TGCAGTGCTAGAGGCAGGGACAACTACGAGCAGTACTTC. Residues: CSARGRDNYEQYF.

This clonotype showed up many times. This sequence joins TRBV11-2 and TRBJ1-5; TRBD1 agrees at 8 bases. V gave up 4 bases and J gave up 9 bases; unmatched junction bases: 5. The V gene's germline CDR1 is SGHAT and CDR2 FQNNGV. The CDR3 extends over 13 amino acids. The CDR3 DNA reads TGTGCCAGCAGCTCAGGGGGCTTGCCGCCCCAGCATTTT. The encoded protein is CASSSGGLPPQHF.